This T cell receptor (beta chain) stems from a study of blood T cell repertoires in COVID-19. Generated by immunoSEQ multiplex PCR, the TCRdb table keeps only in-frame clones and is missing some. The sample gives about 410,000 clones, approximately 89% of which show up once; less than 2% is in the top ten. Trimming left V 4 bases short and J 0 bases short, with 9 bases between. Germline-derived CDR1 and CDR2 are SEHNR and FQNEAQ (reference sequence). The CDR3 totals 14 residues. Self-reported history from a screening survey and questionnaire set each donor's cohort. Donors in Cohort 3 counted as recovered after two negative PCRs, clearance, or symptom resolution.

The sequencing sample was made of PBMCs or T cells enriched from blood (not recorded which). The source of this sequence is a woman younger than 45 who had recovered from COVID-19. The gene calls are TRBV7-9 and TRBJ1-1; possibly TRBD1 for D (5 bases). CDR3 sequence reads: CASSWGGLNTEAFF. In DNA, the CDR3 is TGTGCCAGCAGCTGGGGGGGTTTGAACACTGAAGCTTTCTTT. Using reference TRBV7-9 and TRBJ1-1 for the parts outside the CDR3, the full variable domain is DTGVSQNPRHKITKRGQNVTFRCDPISEHNRLYWYRQTLGQGPEFLTYFQNEAQLEKSRLLSDRFSAERPKGSFSTLEIQRTEQGDSAMYLCASSWGGLNTEAFFGQGTRLTVV.